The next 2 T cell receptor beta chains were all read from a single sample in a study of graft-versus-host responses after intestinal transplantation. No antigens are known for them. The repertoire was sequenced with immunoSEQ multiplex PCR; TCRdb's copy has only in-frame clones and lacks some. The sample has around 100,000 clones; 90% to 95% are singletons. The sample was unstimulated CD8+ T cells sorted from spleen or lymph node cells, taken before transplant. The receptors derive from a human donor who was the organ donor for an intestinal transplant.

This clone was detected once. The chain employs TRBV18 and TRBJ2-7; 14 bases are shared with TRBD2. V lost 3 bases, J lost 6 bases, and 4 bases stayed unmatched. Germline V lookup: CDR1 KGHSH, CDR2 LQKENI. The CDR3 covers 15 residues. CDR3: CASSPGTSGSPEQYF. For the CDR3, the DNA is TGTGCCAGCTCACCTGGGACTAGCGGGAGTCCCGAGCAGTACTTC. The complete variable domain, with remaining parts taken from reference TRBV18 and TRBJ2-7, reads NAGVMQNPRHLVRRRGQEARLRCSPMKGHSHVYWYRQLPEEGLKFMVYLQKENIIDESGMPKERFSAEFPKEGPSILRIQQVVRGDSAAYFCASSPGTSGSPEQYFGPGTRLTVT.

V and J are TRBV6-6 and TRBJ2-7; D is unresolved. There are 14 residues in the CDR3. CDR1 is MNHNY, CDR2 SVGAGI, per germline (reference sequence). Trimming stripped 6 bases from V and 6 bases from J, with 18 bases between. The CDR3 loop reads CASSAGSPASEQYF. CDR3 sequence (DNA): TGTGCCAGCAGCGCTGGGTCACCGGCTAGCGAGCAGTACTTC.